This note documents a single T cell receptor beta chain sequence. This sample is drawn from a study of control samples from healthy donors and cancer patients. CDR1 and CDR2 (germline): SGHNT, YENEEA. Trimming cost V 0 bases and J 0 bases, with 15 bases left between them. This CDR3 is 17 amino acids long. The repertoire was sequenced with immunoSEQ multiplex PCR; TCRdb's copy has only in-frame clones and lacks some. Of 120,000 or so clones listed, about nine tenths are singletons. V is TRBV11-3 and J is TRBJ2-7; D possibly matches TRBD1 or TRBD2 (5 bases each). Sequenced sample: blood. The receptor comes from a man aged 35-49 years in good health. CDR3 DNA sequence: TGTGCCAGCAGCTTAGATGGATGGGGGTTCAGCTCCTACGAGCAGTACTTC. Its translation: CASSLDGWGFSSYEQYF.